This T cell receptor beta chain was sequenced for a study of control samples from healthy donors and cancer patients (dated by TCRdb to 2020 to 2022). Remarks on this clone: Its antigen is still unknown. The input lacks base qualities; no much larger clone sits a single base away.

Libraries were built with the immunoSEQ multiplex PCR assay. TCRdb stores this immuneACCESS table with in-frame sequences only. Part of the clones is absent; in the studies checked, under half of the shortfall reflects unresolved V genes, and no reason is known for the rest. Across this sample there are some 150,000 clones, with approximately 94% seen only once. Approximately 15% of the sample comes from the top ten. The CDR3, cysteine through phenylalanine, is 16 amino acids long. The DNA shown is the 48-base CDR3, in frame from base 1. V and J are truncated by 3 bases and 5 bases respectively, leaving an intervening sequence of 19 bases. According to the germline V gene, CDR1 reads SGHTA and CDR2 reads FQGNSA.

The chain is made from TRBV7-2 and TRBJ2-5; the D segment may tentatively be TRBD1 or TRBD2, each giving 5 matched bases. The sequencing input was PBMCs. This receptor was identified in a man between 60 and 70 years old with colorectal cancer. At the DNA level, the sequence is TGTGCCAGCAGCTTCATACCCGGGGCGCCCCCCGAGACCCAGTACTTC. The resulting protein is CASSFIPGAPPETQYF.